Following are 13 T cell receptor beta chains from one sample sequenced in a study of T cells in Graves' hyperthyroidism and ophthalmopathy. There were TCR beta CDR3 regions amplified from RNA transcripts. The TCR CDR3 first-round RT-PCR relied on the HTBI primer set. TCRdb called the multiplex PCR reads again in MiXCR, with one record for every CDR3 protein. In the table there are about 760,000 distinct CDR3 sequences, around 40% of which are singletons. Sequencing was done on a sample of blood. These receptor sequences come from a woman in her thirties or forties with Graves' hyperthyroidism.

This clonotype was observed a handful of times. V usage is TRBV20-1 and J usage is TRBJ2-7, with D perhaps matching TRBD2 (5 bases). The V end was cut by 3 bases, the J end by 5 bases, with 14 bases between. This CDR3 has 13 amino acids. Per the germline V gene, CDR1 is DFQATT and CDR2 is SNEGSKA (reference sequence). CDR3 region: CSASSGSIDEQYF. The DNA of the CDR3 is TGCAGTGCTAGTAGTGGGAGTATCGACGAGCAGTACTTC.

Ten or more counts support this clonotype. The chain uses TRBV5-1 and TRBJ2-7; tentatively, D is TRBD1 or TRBD2 (5 bases each). V dropped 2 bases and J dropped 9 bases, with 18 bases sitting between them. Germline-derived CDR1 and CDR2 are SGHRS and YFSETQ. The CDR3 is 14 amino acids. CDR3 coding DNA: TGCGCCAGCAGCTTCGGGACCCGGACCCTGGGGCAGTACTTC. As protein: CASSFGTRTLGQYF. The full variable domain, rest sourced from reference TRBV5-1 and TRBJ2-7, is KAGVTQTPRYLIKTRGQQVTLSCSPISGHRSVSWYQQTPGQGLQFLFEYFSETQRNKGNFPGRFSGRQFSNSRSEMNVSTLELGDSALYLCASSFGTRTLGQYFGPGTRLTVT.

This clonotype was observed a few times. The junction departs from the called germline gene at one end, perhaps through a read error. This chain joins TRBV7-2 and TRBJ2-5; the match to TRBD2 covers 10 bases. In germline, CDR1 is SGHTA, CDR2 FQGNSA. The CDR3 is made up of 11 amino acids. CDR3: CASSSGTSVNF. The CDR3 DNA reads TGTGCCAGCAGCTCCGGGACTAGCGTAAACTTC.

Points on this clonotype: A much larger clone differs by one base, so this may be a read error. The rearrangement uses TRBV25-1 and TRBJ1-4; D uncertain. Per germline, CDR1 MGHDK and CDR2 SYGVNS. The V end was cut by 5 bases, the J end by 8 bases, with 6 bases between. The CDR3 is 11 residues long. The CDR3 loop is CASSLWEKLFF. Written as DNA, the CDR3 is TGTGCCAGCAGTTTATGGGAAAAACTGTTTTTT.

Notes on this clonotype: One end of the junction fails to match germline, which may point to a read error. The genes are TRBV5-1 and TRBJ1-6, with TRBD1 matching over 8 bases. CDR3 length: 17 residues. Germline-derived CDR1 and CDR2 are SGHRS and YFSETQ. The CDR3 sequence is CTSSPRTGKIHNSPLHF. The CDR3 bases are TGCACCAGCAGCCCGCGGACAGGGAAGATCCATAATTCACCCCTCCACTTT.

This clonotype came up many times. V usage is TRBV7-2 and J usage is TRBJ1-5; D is unclear. The germline V gene encodes CDR1 SGHTA and CDR2 FQGNSA. Trimming cost V 2 bases and J 10 bases, with 9 bases left between them. CDR3 length: 12 amino acids. The CDR3 DNA reads TGTGCCAGCAGCTTACTAGCTTTACCCCAGCATTTT. It codes for CASSLLALPQHF.

The table lists this clonotype with many counts. CDR3 coding DNA: TGTGCCAGCAGCCCGCGGGTACCAAATACGGATTCACCCCTCCACTTT. This sequence encodes CASSPRVPNTDSPLHF. The J gene is TRBJ1-6, the V gene TRBV11-2; D is uncertain. V lost 5 bases and J 8 bases, leaving 19 bases between the germline ends. Germline-derived CDR1 and CDR2 are SGHAT and FQNNGV. There are 16 residues in the CDR3.

This clonotype has only one observation. An end of the junction does not agree with germline; a read error may underlie this. This chain joins TRBV7-2 and TRBJ1-2, with TRBD1 identical over 11 bases. The CDR3 sequence is 15 residues long. Looked up from germline, CDR1 is SGHTA and CDR2 is FQGNSA. The CDR3 DNA is TGCGCCAGCAGCCAAGCCGGGACAGGGGGTAATGGCTACACCTTC. Translation gives CASSQAGTGGNGYTF.

This clonotype was seen repeatedly, ten times or more. This chain links TRBV7-9 with TRBJ1-5, with no clear D. V was shortened by 1 base and J by 7 bases, with 8 bases between the two germline ends. CDR1 and CDR2 (germline): SEHNR, FQNEAQ (reference sequence). There are 13 residues in the CDR3. CDR3 sequence: CASSLEDRQPQHF. CDR3 nucleotide sequence: TGTGCCAGCAGCTTAGAGGACCGGCAGCCCCAGCATTTT.

V is TRBV6-5 and J is TRBJ1-1, with TRBD1 matching 9 bases. Germline V gives CDR1 MNHEY, CDR2 SVGAGI. The CDR3 is 15 amino acids. V gave up 4 bases and J gave up 6 bases; unmatched junction bases: 9. CDR3 nucleotides: TGTGCCAGCAGTTTACATACAGGGGGCAATCCTGAAGCTTTCTTT. This sequence encodes CASSLHTGGNPEAFF.

This clonotype was seen many times. The chain is built from TRBV20-1 and TRBJ2-7; TRBD2 aligns across 9 bases. Germline CDR1 DFQATT, CDR2 SNEGSKA (reference sequence). The CDR3 contains 12 residues. V shed 5 bases, J shed 6 bases, and the junction held 5 bases outside the gene matches. The CDR3 nucleotides read TGCAGTGCTGAGGGACTAGCAGCCGAGCAGTACTTC. Its protein product is CSAEGLAAEQYF.

This clonotype was observed at least ten times. The genes are TRBV20-1 and TRBJ1-5; D gene unclear. V was clipped by 3 bases and J by 3 bases, with 9 bases between them. Looked up from germline, CDR1 is DFQATT and CDR2 is SNEGSKA (reference sequence). The CDR3 totals 13 residues. The CDR3 region is CSARSGDNQPQHF. CDR3 bases: TGCAGTGCTAGGTCTGGAGACAATCAGCCCCAGCATTTT.

The chain has TRBV7-2 and TRBJ2-7; 10 nucleotides agree with TRBD1. The V gene end was trimmed by 4 bases and the J gene end by 6 bases; junction bases not matched to a gene: 6. CDR3 length equals 14 residues. Germline V gene lookup returns CDR1 SGHTA and CDR2 FQGNSA. CDR3: CASSWGQGSGEQYF. The CDR3 region has the DNA TGTGCCAGCAGCTGGGGACAGGGGTCGGGCGAGCAGTACTTC.